This passage covers 18 T cell receptor beta chains from one sample sequenced in a study of neurological immune-mediated disorders. TCRdb used MiXCR to reprocess the 5' RACE reads, holding one entry per CDR3 protein. Of about 24,000 distinct CDR3 sequences listed, about an eighth were seen once; the top ten hold 16%. The sequenced sample consisted of PBMCs. The receptors were gathered from a woman between 40 and 50 years old with HTLV-1-associated myelopathy (HAM/TSP).

This clonotype was seen ten or more times. V gene TRBV20-1 combines with J gene TRBJ2-3; the match to TRBD2 covers 11 bases. V lost 2 bases to trimming and J lost 2 bases; unmatched junction nucleotides: 9. The germline CDR1 and CDR2 sequences are DFQATT and SNEGSKA (reference sequence). The CDR3 covers 17 residues. As DNA, the CDR3 is TGCAGTGCTAGAACTCTATTAGCGGGGGGGCCCACAGATACGCAGTATTTT. Protein product: CSARTLLAGGPTDTQYF.

Ten or more counts support this clonotype. J is TRBJ1-2 and V is TRBV10-3; D not resolved. The CDR3 has 13 amino acids. Germline V gene lookup returns CDR1 ENHRY and CDR2 SYGVKD. The V and J ends lost 3 bases and 3 bases respectively, with 8 bases between them. The CDR3 spells CAISDSGDYGYTF. The CDR3 nucleotides read TGTGCCATCAGTGATTCAGGAGACTATGGCTACACCTTC.

On this clonotype: An end of the junction does not agree with germline; a read error may underlie this. This chain uses TRBV4-3 with TRBJ1-6, with a weak D call TRBD1 (5 bases). The CDR3 contains 16 residues. Germline-derived CDR1 and CDR2 are LGHNA and YSLEER. DNA for the CDR3: TGCGCCAGCATCCAAGAACTGGGGCGATATAATTCACCCCTCCACTTT. Translated: CASIQELGRYNSPLHF.

Ten or more counts support this clonotype. This chain connects TRBV11-3 to TRBJ2-1; D is unclear. The V end was cut by 4 bases, the J end by 7 bases, with 5 bases between. This CDR3 is built from 11 residues. CDR1 SGHNT and CDR2 YENEEA come from the germline V gene. The CDR3 DNA follows: TGTGCCAGCAGCTCCCTTAATGAGCAGTTCTTC. Residues: CASSSLNEQFF.

This clonotype appeared many times. This sequence joins TRBV24-1 and TRBJ2-3, with a weak D call TRBD1 (5 bases). CDR1 is KGHDR, CDR2 SFDVKD, per germline. The CDR3 totals 16 residues. Trimming pared 4 bases from V and 3 bases from J, leaving 16 bases between. CDR3 amino acids: CATSDRGHLQTDTQYF. Written as DNA, the CDR3 is TGTGCCACCAGTGACCGAGGACACCTTCAAACAGATACGCAGTATTTT.

This clonotype was counted many times. V and J are TRBV12-3 or TRBV12-4 and TRBJ1-3; D not resolved. The CDR3 contains 12 residues. Trimming took off 8 bases at V and 4 bases at J, with 9 bases between the two ends. The CDR3 sequence is CASGRAGNTIYF. In nucleotides, the CDR3 is TGTGCCAGCGGGCGAGCAGGAAACACCATATATTTT.

This clonotype showed up many times. The rearrangement uses TRBV5-1 and TRBJ1-1; the D gene is possibly TRBD1 (6 bases). The V and J ends lost 4 bases and 6 bases respectively, with 16 bases between them. This CDR3 has 14 residues. CDR1 is SGHRS and CDR2 is YFSETQ in the germline V gene. Written as DNA, the CDR3 is TGCGCCAGCAGCACCGATGGGGGGCAAGCTGAAGCTTTCTTT. It codes for CASSTDGGQAEAFF.

In the case of this clonotype: This may be a read error, as it is one base from a much larger clone. The chain is built from TRBV4-2 and TRBJ2-4; 9 nucleotides agree with TRBD2. Germline V gene lookup returns CDR1 LGHNA and CDR2 YNFKEQ. Losses at the gene ends were 1 base for V and 9 bases for J; bases not matched to a gene: 7. This CDR3 contains 15 residues. The CDR3 DNA follows: TGTGCCAGCAGCCAAGGCTCTAGCGGGGAGGGCATTCAGTACTTC. Protein: CASSQGSSGEGIQYF.

This clonotype showed up many times. The genes are TRBV6-5 and TRBJ2-1, with a possible D match to TRBD2 (7 bases). The CDR3 extends over 13 amino acids. Looked up from germline, CDR1 is MNHEY and CDR2 is SVGAGI. V was clipped by 7 bases and J by 6 bases, with 13 bases between them. CDR3 loop: CASTTRGANEQFF. The CDR3, as DNA: TGTGCCAGCACCACTCGGGGGGCCAATGAGCAGTTCTTC.

The CDR3 spells CASSLGRAHTDTQYF. In nucleotides, the CDR3 is TGCGCCAGCAGCTTGGGAAGGGCGCACACAGATACGCAGTATTTT. The chain has TRBV5-1 and TRBJ2-3; D ambiguous. The CDR3 runs 15 residues. Germline CDR1 SGHRS, CDR2 YFSETQ. Between the trimmed V and J ends, which lost 0 bases and 2 bases, there was a span of 10 bases.

The genes are TRBV7-8 and TRBJ2-4; unclear D gene. This CDR3 contains 17 residues. V lost 1 base and J 8 bases, leaving 21 bases between the germline ends. CDR1 SGHVS and CDR2 FQNEAQ come from the germline V gene. CDR3 amino acids: CASSLVIEGWRKHIQYF. CDR3 coding DNA: TGTGCCAGCAGCTTAGTTATCGAAGGTTGGCGTAAACACATTCAGTACTTC.

The chain's CDR3 is CASSWGGGGTPYEQYV. DNA for the CDR3: TGTGCCAGCAGCTGGGGCGGCGGGGGCACCCCCTACGAGCAGTACGTC. This chain joins TRBV5-5 and TRBJ2-7, with D possibly being TRBD2 (7 bases). This CDR3 has 16 amino acids. Per the germline V gene, CDR1 is SGHKS and CDR2 is YYEKEE (reference sequence). Between the trimmed V and J ends, which lost 3 bases and 2 bases, there was a span of 18 bases.

Comment on this clonotype: Relative to the germline gene, one junction end is altered; a read error may explain this. The J gene is TRBJ2-5, the V gene TRBV5-1, with D uncertain. The CDR3 extends over 13 amino acids. From germline, CDR1 is SGHRS and CDR2 YFSETQ. The CDR3 coding sequence is TGCGCCAACAGCTTGGGATTGTACGAGATCCAGTACTTC. Amino acids: CANSLGLYEIQYF.

In this sample, this clonotype turned up many times. The chain is built from TRBV2 and TRBJ1-1; D gene ambiguous. Germline V CDR1 and CDR2: SNHLY, FYNNEI. V lost 5 bases and J 0 bases, leaving 13 bases between the germline ends. The CDR3 extends over 15 amino acids. CDR3 sequence reads: CASSKIQRVNTEAFF. The DNA for the CDR3 is TGTGCCAGCAGTAAAATACAGAGAGTGAACACTGAAGCTTTCTTT.

This clonotype was picked up many times. V is TRBV7-9 and J is TRBJ1-2, with 7 bases lining up with TRBD1. J lost 4 bases, V lost 5 bases, and 4 bases had no gene match. CDR1 is SEHNR, CDR2 FQNEAQ, per germline (reference sequence). The CDR3 is made up of 13 amino acids. DNA of the CDR3: TGTGCCAGCAGCCCAGACAGGGTCTATGGCTACACCTTC. This codes for CASSPDRVYGYTF.

This clonotype was recorded many times. The rearrangement links TRBV12-3 or TRBV12-4 to TRBJ1-1, with 8 bases that match TRBD1. The CDR3 is 11 amino acids. The V gene end was trimmed by 8 bases and the J gene end by 8 bases; junction bases not matched to a gene: 4. The CDR3 nucleotides read TGTGCCAGCGGAGGGGACAGGGAAGCTTTCTTT. This codes for CASGGDREAFF.

This clonotype appeared a few times. This sequence joins TRBV20-1 and TRBJ2-5; no reliable D call. Germline V gene sequence: CDR1 DFQATT, CDR2 SNEGSKA (reference sequence). This CDR3 comprises 13 residues. V lost 5 bases to trimming and J lost 0 bases, with 10 bases between them. CDR3 region: CSARYGNQETQYF. The CDR3 DNA reads as TGCAGTGCTCGATACGGTAACCAAGAGACCCAGTACTTC.

The V gene is TRBV5-1, the J gene TRBJ2-5; D may match TRBD1 or TRBD2 (6 bases each). The CDR3 sequence is 15 residues long. The V end lost 6 bases, the J end lost 4 bases, and 19 bases lay between the germline ends. The germline CDR1 and CDR2 sequences are SGHRS and YFSETQ. CDR3 nucleotide sequence: TGCGCCAGCATAACCCCAACGGGGGCGGGAGAGACCCAGTACTTC. It codes for CASITPTGAGETQYF.